The TCR beta chain described here comes from a study of cytomegalovirus exposure and HLA in healthy donors. Study results and limitations: No immune exposure information besides CMV serostatus was available. Among TCR beta chains, those listed as cytomegalovirus-associated numbered approximately 150.

Germline values: CDR1 MNHEY, CDR2 SVGAGI. The CDR3 consists of 16 residues. Trimming left V 1 base short and J 3 bases short, with 10 bases between. This clone was seen a handful of times. Its antigen remains unknown. Amplification used 60 Vbeta primers and 13 Jbeta primers. How the authors handled the data: As a later analysis found, there were approximately 80 million unique TCR beta chains, of which roughly 11 million were shared. Profiling relied on immunoSEQ multiplex PCR, and the TCRdb table lists in-frame clones only, not all of them. That table supplies the V and J calls and clone size; D and trimming were determined from the DNA. This sample has around 86,000 clones; 70% to 80% occur once, and the top ten carry around 3%.

The sequenced sample was PBMCs. V gene TRBV6-5 combines with J gene TRBJ2-6; the D gene is possibly TRBD1 (5 bases). The origin of this receptor is a man between 45 and 60 years old in good health and CMV-seropositive. The CDR3 DNA is TGTGCCAGCAGTTACTGGGGCCAGGGTGGGGCCAACGTCCTGACTTTC. Translation gives CASSYWGQGGANVLTF.